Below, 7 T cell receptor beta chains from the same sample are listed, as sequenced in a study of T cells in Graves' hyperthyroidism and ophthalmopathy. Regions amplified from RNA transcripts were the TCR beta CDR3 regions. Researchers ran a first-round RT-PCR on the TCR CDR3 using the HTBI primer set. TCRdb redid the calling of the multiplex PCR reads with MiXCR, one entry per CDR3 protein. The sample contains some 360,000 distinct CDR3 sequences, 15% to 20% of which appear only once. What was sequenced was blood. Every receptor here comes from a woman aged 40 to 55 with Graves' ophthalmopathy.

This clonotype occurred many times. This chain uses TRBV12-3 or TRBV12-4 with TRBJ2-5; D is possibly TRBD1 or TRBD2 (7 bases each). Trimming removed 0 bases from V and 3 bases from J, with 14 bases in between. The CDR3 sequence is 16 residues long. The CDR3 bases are TGTGCCAGCAGTTTAGCGTTGGCAGGGGGGGAAGAGACCCAGTACTTC. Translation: CASSLALAGGEETQYF.

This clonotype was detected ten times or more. The CDR3 region has the DNA TGCGCCAGCAGCCAAGAACGAAAGGGGTATAATCAGCCCCAGCATTTT. Amino acid sequence: CASSQERKGYNQPQHF. V usage is TRBV4-1 and J usage is TRBJ1-5; TRBD1 is a possible D gene (5 bases). The CDR3 covers 16 residues. Germline CDR1 is MGHRA and CDR2 is YSYEKL. Deletions cut 0 bases from V and 4 bases from J, with 13 bases between.

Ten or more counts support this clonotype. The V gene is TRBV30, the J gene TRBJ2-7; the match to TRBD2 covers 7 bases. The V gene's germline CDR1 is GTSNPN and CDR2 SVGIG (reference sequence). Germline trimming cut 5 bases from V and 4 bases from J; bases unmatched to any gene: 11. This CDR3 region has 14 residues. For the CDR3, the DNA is TGTGCCTGGTGCCTTGGGGGGGAGAGTTACGAGCAGTACTTC. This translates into CAWCLGGESYEQYF.

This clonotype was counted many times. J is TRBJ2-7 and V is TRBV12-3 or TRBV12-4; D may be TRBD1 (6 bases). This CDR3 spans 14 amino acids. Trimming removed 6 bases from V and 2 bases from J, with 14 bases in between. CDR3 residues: CASRNAGTPYEQYF. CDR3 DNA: TGTGCCAGCAGGAACGCCGGGACACCCTACGAGCAGTACTTC.

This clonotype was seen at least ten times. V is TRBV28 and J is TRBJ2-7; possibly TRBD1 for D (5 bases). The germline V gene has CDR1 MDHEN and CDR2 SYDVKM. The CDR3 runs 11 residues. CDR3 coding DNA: TGTTTGACAAGGGGCGCAAACGAGCAGTACTTC. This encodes CLTRGANEQYF.

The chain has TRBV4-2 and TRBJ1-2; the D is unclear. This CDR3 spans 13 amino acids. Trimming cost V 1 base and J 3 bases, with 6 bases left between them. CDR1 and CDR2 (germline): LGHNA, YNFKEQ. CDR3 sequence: CASSQVRDYGYTF. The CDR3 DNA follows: TGTGCCAGCAGCCAAGTCAGAGACTATGGCTACACCTTC.

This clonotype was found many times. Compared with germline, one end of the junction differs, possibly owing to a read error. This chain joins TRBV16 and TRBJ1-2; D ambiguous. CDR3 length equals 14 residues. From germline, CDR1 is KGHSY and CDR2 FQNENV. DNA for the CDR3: TGTGCCAGCAGCCAACCAGACATAAACTTTGGCTACACCTTC. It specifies CASSQPDINFGYTF.